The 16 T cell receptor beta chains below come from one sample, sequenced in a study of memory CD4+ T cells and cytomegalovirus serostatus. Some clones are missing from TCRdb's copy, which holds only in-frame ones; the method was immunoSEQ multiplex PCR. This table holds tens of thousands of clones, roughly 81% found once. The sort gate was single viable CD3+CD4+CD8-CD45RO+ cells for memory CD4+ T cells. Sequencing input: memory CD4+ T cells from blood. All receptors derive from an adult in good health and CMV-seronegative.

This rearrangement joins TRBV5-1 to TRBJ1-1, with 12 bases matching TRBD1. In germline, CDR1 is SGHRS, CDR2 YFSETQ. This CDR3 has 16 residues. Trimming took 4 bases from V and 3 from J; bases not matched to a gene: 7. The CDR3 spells CASSPGQGAWDTEAFF. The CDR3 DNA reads TGCGCCAGCAGCCCGGGACAGGGGGCATGGGACACTGAAGCTTTCTTT.

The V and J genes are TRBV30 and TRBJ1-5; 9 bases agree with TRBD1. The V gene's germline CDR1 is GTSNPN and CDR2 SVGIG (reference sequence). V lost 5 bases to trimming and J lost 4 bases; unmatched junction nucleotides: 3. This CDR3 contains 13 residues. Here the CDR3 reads CAWGGQGNQPQHF. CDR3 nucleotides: TGTGCCTGGGGAGGACAGGGGAATCAGCCCCAGCATTTT. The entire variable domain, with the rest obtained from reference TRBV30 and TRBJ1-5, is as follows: SQTIHQWPATLVQPVGSPLSLECTVEGTSNPNLYWYRQAAGRGLQLLFYSVGIGQISSEVPQNLSASRPQDRQFILSSKKLLLSDSGFYLCAWGGQGNQPQHFGDGTRLSIL.

CDR3 region: CASNRGQKETQYF. As DNA, the CDR3 is TGTGCCAGCAACCGAGGACAGAAAGAGACCCAGTACTTC. The chain couples TRBV6-6 to TRBJ2-5; a weak D match, TRBD1 (6 bases). The CDR3 is 13 amino acids. Per germline, CDR1 MNHNY and CDR2 SVGAGI (reference sequence). Trimming stripped 7 bases from V and 3 bases from J, with 12 bases between.

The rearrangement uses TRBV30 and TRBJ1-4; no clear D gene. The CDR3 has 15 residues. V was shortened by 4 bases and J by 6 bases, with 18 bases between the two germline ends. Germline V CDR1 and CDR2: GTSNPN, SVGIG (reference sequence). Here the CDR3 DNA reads TGTGCCTGGAAATCGGGGTCAGCCCAATATGAAAAACTGTTTTTT. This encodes CAWKSGSAQYEKLFF.

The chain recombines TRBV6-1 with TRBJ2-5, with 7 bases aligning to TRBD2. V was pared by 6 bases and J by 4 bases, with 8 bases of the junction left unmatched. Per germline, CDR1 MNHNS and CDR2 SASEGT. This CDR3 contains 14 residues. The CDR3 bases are TGTGCCAGCAGAACGGGAGGCTGGCCAGAGACCCAGTACTTC. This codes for CASRTGGWPETQYF.

The CDR3 nucleotides are TGTGCCAGCAGCCCCTACCGGACTAGCGGGAGGGGGATACCGGTAACCCAGTACTTC. Translating gives CASSPYRTSGRGIPVTQYF. The gene calls are TRBV7-8 and TRBJ2-5, with 15 bases matching TRBD2. The CDR3 is 19 residues long. The trim removed 5 bases at V and 8 bases at J, leaving 18 bases unmatched. Germline V gene sequence: CDR1 SGHVS, CDR2 FQNEAQ.

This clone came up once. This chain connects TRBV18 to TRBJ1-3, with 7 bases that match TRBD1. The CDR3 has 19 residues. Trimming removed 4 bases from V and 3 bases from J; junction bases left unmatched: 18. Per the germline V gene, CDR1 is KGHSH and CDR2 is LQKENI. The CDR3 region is CASSRRTGFNARDGNTIYF. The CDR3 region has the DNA TGTGCCAGCTCACGACGGACAGGTTTTAACGCACGTGATGGAAACACCATATATTTT.

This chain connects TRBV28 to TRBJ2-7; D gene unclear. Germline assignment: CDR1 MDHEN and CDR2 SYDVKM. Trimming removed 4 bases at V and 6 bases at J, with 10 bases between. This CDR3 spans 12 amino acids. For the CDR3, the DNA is TGTGCCAGCAGTTCCTTAAGGGTCGAGCAGTACTTC. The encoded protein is CASSSLRVEQYF.

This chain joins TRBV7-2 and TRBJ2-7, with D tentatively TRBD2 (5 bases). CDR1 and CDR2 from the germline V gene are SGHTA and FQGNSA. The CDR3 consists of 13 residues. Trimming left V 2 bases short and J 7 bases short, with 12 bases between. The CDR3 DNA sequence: TGTGCCAGCAGCTTAACCGGGGTAGGAGAGCAGTACTTC. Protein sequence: CASSLTGVGEQYF.

The CDR3 region has the DNA TGTGCCAGCAGCCTTCAACAGGGGGCGGGGAATGAGCAGTTCTTC. Protein product: CASSLQQGAGNEQFF. This rearrangement joins TRBV7-2 to TRBJ2-1; 9 nucleotides match TRBD1. CDR3 length equals 15 residues. In germline, CDR1 is SGHTA, CDR2 FQGNSA. V was clipped by 5 bases and J by 7 bases; unmatched bases: 9.

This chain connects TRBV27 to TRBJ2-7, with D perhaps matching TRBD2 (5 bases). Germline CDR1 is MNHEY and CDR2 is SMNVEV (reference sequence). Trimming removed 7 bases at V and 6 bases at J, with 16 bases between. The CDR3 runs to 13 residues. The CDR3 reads CASTRDQLTEQYF. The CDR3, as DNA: TGTGCCAGCACCCGGGATCAGTTAACCGAGCAGTACTTC.

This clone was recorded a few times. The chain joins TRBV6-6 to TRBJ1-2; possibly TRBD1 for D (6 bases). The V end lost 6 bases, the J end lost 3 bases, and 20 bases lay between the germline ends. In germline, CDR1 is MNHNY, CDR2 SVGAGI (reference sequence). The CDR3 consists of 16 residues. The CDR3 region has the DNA TGTGCCAGCAGGTTTAATTGGGGGGGCGACGACTATGGCTACACCTTC. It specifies CASRFNWGGDDYGYTF.

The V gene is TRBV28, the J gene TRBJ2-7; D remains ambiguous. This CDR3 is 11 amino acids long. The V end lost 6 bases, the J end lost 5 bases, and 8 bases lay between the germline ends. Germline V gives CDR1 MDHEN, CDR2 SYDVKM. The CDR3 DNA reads TGTGCCAGCAGCAAACGGGACGAGCAGTACTTC. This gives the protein CASSKRDEQYF.

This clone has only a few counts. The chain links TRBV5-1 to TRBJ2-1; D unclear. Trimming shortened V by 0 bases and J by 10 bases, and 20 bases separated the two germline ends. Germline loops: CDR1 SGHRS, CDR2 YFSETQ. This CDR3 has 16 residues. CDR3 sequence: CASSLAGSGLLLEQFF. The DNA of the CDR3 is TGCGCCAGCAGCTTGGCGGGTTCGGGCCTTCTACTGGAGCAGTTCTTC.

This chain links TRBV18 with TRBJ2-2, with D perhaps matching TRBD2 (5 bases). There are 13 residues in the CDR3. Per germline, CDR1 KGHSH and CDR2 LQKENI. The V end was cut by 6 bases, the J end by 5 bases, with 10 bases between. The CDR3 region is CASSSGGTGELFF. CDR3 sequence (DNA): TGTGCCAGCTCGAGCGGCGGTACCGGGGAGCTGTTTTTT.

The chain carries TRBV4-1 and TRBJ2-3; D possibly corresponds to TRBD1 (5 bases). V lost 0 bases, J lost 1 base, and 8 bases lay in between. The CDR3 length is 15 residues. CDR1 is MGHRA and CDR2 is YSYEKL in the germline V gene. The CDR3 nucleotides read TGCGCCAGCAGCCAAGATGGCAGGGGCACAGATACGCAGTATTTT. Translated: CASSQDGRGTDTQYF.